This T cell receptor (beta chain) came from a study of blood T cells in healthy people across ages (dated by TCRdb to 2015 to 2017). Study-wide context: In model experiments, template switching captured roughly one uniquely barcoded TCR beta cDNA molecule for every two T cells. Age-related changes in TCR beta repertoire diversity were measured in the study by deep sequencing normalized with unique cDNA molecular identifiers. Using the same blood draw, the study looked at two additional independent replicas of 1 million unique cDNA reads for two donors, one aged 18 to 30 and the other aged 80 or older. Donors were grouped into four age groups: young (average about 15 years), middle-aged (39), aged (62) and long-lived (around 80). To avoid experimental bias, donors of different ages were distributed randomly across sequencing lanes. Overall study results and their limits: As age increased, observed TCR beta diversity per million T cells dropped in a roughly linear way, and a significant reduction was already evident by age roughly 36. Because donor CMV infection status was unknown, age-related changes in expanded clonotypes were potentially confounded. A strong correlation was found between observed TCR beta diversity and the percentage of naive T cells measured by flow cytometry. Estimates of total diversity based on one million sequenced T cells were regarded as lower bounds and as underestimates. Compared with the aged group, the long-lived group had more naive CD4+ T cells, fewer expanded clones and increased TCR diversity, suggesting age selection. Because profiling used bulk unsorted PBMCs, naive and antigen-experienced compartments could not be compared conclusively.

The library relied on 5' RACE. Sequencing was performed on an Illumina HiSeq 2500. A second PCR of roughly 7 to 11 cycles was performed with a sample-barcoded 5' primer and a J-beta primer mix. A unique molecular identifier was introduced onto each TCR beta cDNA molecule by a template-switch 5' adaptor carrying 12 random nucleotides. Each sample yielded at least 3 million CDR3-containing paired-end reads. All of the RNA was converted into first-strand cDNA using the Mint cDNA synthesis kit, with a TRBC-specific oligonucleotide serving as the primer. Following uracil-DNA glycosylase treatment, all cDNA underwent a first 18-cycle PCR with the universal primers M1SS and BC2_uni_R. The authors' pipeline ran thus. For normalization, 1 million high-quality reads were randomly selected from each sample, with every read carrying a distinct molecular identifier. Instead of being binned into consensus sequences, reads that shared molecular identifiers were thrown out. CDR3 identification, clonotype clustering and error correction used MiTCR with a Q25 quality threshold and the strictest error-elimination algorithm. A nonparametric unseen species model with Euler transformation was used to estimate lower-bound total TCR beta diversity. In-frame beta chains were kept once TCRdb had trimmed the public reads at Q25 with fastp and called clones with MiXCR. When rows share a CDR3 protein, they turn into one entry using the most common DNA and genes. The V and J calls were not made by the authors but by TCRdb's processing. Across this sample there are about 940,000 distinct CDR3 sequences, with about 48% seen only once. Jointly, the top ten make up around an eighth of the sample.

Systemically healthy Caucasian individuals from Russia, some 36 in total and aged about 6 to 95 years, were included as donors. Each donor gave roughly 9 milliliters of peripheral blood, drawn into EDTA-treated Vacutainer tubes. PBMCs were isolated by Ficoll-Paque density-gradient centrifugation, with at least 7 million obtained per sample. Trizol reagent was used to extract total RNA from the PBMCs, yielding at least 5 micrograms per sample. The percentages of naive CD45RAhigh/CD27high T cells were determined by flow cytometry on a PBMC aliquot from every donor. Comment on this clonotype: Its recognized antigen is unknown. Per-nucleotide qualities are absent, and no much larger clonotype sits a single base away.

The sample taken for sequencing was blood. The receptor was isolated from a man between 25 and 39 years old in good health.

The CDR3 has the sequence CASSPSRDLYGYTF. The nucleotides are TGTGCCAGCAGTCCAAGCAGGGACCTCTATGGCTACACCTTC. Recombination connected TRBV27 to TRBJ1-2; a tentative D call is TRBD1 (5 bases match). The CDR3 starts with the cysteine, ends with the phenylalanine, and has 14 residues. The kept DNA is CDR3 alone, 42 bases in frame from the first base. The V and J ends are trimmed by 5 bases and 4 bases, leaving 14 bases between them. The germline V gene (reference sequence) supplies CDR1 MNHEY and CDR2 SMNVEV.